The 20 T cell receptor beta chains in this list originate from one sample, sequenced in a study of blood T cells in healthy people across ages. A sample-barcoded 5' primer and a J-beta primer mix were used in a second PCR of roughly 6 to 11 cycles. TCRdb itself ran the 5' RACE reads through MiXCR, one entry per CDR3 protein. This table has about 1 million distinct CDR3 sequences, 45% appearing once. The sequenced sample was blood. The receptors here all came from a woman in her fifties or sixties in good health.

The chain uses TRBV14 and TRBJ2-3; D not certain. The germline V gene has CDR1 SGHDN and CDR2 FVKESK. Trimming removed 3 bases from V and 0 bases from J, with 10 bases in between. The CDR3 length is 15 residues. The CDR3 protein is CASSQRWSSTDTQYF. In nucleotides, the CDR3 is TGTGCCAGCAGCCAGAGATGGTCTAGCACAGATACGCAGTATTTT. Looking up the rest from reference TRBV14 and TRBJ2-3 gives the full variable domain: EAGVTQFPSHSVIEKGQTVTLRCDPISGHDNLYWYRRVMGKEIKFLLHFVKESKQDESGMPNNRFLAERTGGTYSTLKVQPAELEDSGVYFCASSQRWSSTDTQYFGPGTRLTVL.

This clonotype has at least ten counts. The V call is TRBV10-3, the J call TRBJ2-7, with 15 bases matching TRBD2. This CDR3 comprises 21 residues. CDR1 is ENHRY and CDR2 is SYGVKD in the germline V gene. After removal of 4 bases from V and 1 base from J, the junction contained 17 bases not matched to a gene. The CDR3 DNA follows: TGTGCCATCAGTGGTACAGGAACGTCCAGGACTAGCGGGAGGGCTTCCTACGAGCAGTACTTC. This translates into CAISGTGTSRTSGRASYEQYF.

This sequence joins TRBV12-3 or TRBV12-4 and TRBJ2-7, with D possibly being TRBD1 or TRBD2 (5 bases each). There are 12 residues in the CDR3. The V gene lost 7 bases and the J gene lost 3 bases, with 10 bases spanning the gap. The CDR3 nucleotides are TGTGCCAGCAACCCGGGGCGCTACGAGCAGTACTTC. This encodes CASNPGRYEQYF.

The V and J genes are TRBV9 and TRBJ2-3; D is uncertain. The V gene's germline CDR1 is SGDLS and CDR2 YYNGEE. This CDR3 contains 15 residues. Trimming pared 0 bases from V and 5 bases from J, leaving 13 bases between. The CDR3 spells CASSVEPGLLDTQYF. In DNA form, the CDR3 reads TGTGCCAGCAGCGTAGAGCCTGGGTTATTAGATACGCAGTATTTT.

The chain links TRBV14 to TRBJ1-2; D is uncertain. The CDR3 totals 13 residues. V lost 1 base to trimming and J lost 5 bases, with 8 bases between them. The germline V gene has CDR1 SGHDN and CDR2 FVKESK. DNA of the CDR3: TGTGCCAGCAGCCAAGTATCAGAGTATGGCTACACCTTC. The encoded protein is CASSQVSEYGYTF.

The chain has TRBV14 and TRBJ1-2; TRBD1 is a possible D gene (5 bases). This CDR3 region has 14 residues. Trimming cost V 2 bases and J 3 bases, with 10 bases left between them. Germline CDR1 SGHDN, CDR2 FVKESK. CDR3 sequence: CASSQWDGHYGYTF. The DNA of the CDR3 is TGTGCCAGCAGCCAATGGGACGGTCACTATGGCTACACCTTC.

This CDR3 is CASRTGGDEAFF. CDR3 nucleotide sequence: TGTGCCAGCAGAACAGGAGGAGACGAAGCTTTCTTT. The chain recombines TRBV27 with TRBJ1-1, with D possibly matching TRBD1 (5 bases). Germline lookup yields CDR1 MNHEY and CDR2 SMNVEV (reference sequence). The CDR3 is 12 residues long. The V end lost 6 bases, the J end lost 8 bases, and 13 bases lay between the germline ends.

This clonotype has just a few counts. The V gene is TRBV28, the J gene TRBJ2-1; no clear D gene. Germline CDR1 reads MDHEN; CDR2 reads SYDVKM. The V end was cut by 3 bases, the J end by 6 bases, with 12 bases between. The CDR3 length is 14 residues. The CDR3 DNA is TGTGCCAGCAGTTTGAGTCAGGCCGGCAATGAGCAGTTCTTC. It translates to CASSLSQAGNEQFF.

The V and J genes are TRBV19 and TRBJ1-4; D is unresolved. V lost 3 bases and J 0 bases, leaving 11 bases between the germline ends. CDR3 length: 16 amino acids. Germline lookup yields CDR1 LNHDA and CDR2 SQIVND (reference sequence). CDR3 residues: CASSMVHQATNEKLFF. The CDR3 DNA sequence: TGTGCCAGTAGTATGGTTCACCAGGCAACTAATGAAAAACTGTTTTTT.

This rearrangement joins TRBV25-1 to TRBJ2-3; D is unclear. V dropped 5 bases and J dropped 10 bases, with 4 bases sitting between them. CDR3 length equals 9 residues. Germline V CDR1 and CDR2: MGHDK, SYGVNS. The CDR3 is CASSPAQYF. CDR3 DNA sequence: TGTGCCAGCAGTCCAGCGCAGTATTTT.

A remark on this clonotype: This may arise from a read error, as a much more abundant clone is one base away. The chain carries TRBV29-1 and TRBJ2-5; D may be TRBD2 (5 bases). Per germline, CDR1 SQVTM and CDR2 ANQGSEA. The CDR3 covers 11 residues. The V gene lost 6 bases and the J gene lost 11 bases, with 16 bases spanning the gap. The CDR3 loop reads CSVRGDNEQYF. The DNA for the CDR3 is TGCAGCGTCCGGGGAGACAATGAGCAGTACTTC.

The chain uses TRBV29-1 and TRBJ2-7; 7 nucleotides agree with TRBD2. Germline V gives CDR1 SQVTM, CDR2 ANQGSEA. V lost 4 bases to trimming and J lost 7 bases; unmatched junction nucleotides: 13. The CDR3 is made up of 14 amino acids. CDR3 protein: CSVGAGVVNNEQYF. Written as DNA, the CDR3 is TGCAGCGTTGGTGCGGGAGTAGTTAACAATGAGCAGTACTTC.

A single count supports this clonotype. The chain carries TRBV20-1 and TRBJ2-3; TRBD1 matches 12 bases. The V and J ends lost 4 bases and 5 bases, in that order; junction bases with no gene match: 7. The CDR3 contains 15 residues. Germline CDR1 is DFQATT and CDR2 is SNEGSKA (reference sequence). The CDR3 spells CSAMGQGASIDTQYF. The DNA for the CDR3 is TGCAGTGCTATGGGACAGGGGGCGTCTATAGATACGCAGTATTTT.

The table lists this clonotype with many counts. This chain uses TRBV29-1 with TRBJ2-3, with D tentatively TRBD1 or TRBD2 (5 bases each). Germline V CDR1 and CDR2: SQVTM, ANQGSEA. The CDR3 length is 14 residues. Trimming pared 0 bases from V and 6 bases from J, leaving 13 bases between. Here the CDR3 reads CSVEEGRVGDTQYF. In DNA form, the CDR3 reads TGCAGCGTTGAAGAGGGACGCGTCGGGGATACGCAGTATTTT.

The V gene is TRBV20-1, the J gene TRBJ2-7, with D perhaps TRBD1 or TRBD2 (5 bases each). Germline CDR1 is DFQATT and CDR2 is SNEGSKA (reference sequence). Trimming pared 1 base from V and 4 bases from J, leaving 8 bases between. This CDR3 spans 12 amino acids. For the CDR3, the DNA is TGCAGTGCTAGAGCTGGGGGATACGAGCAGTACTTC. This gives the protein CSARAGGYEQYF.

The table lists this clonotype with a few counts. This chain links TRBV3-1 with TRBJ1-2; 9 positions match TRBD1. Germline assignment: CDR1 LGHDT and CDR2 YNNKEL (reference sequence). CDR3 length equals 16 residues. The ends lost 7 bases at V and 2 bases at J; junction bases unmatched: 11. The chain's CDR3 is CASTPGQGLWNYGYTF. Here the CDR3 DNA reads TGTGCCAGCACCCCGGGACAGGGCCTCTGGAACTATGGCTACACCTTC.

This clonotype came up a few times. The chain links TRBV20-1 to TRBJ2-4; TRBD2 aligns across 7 bases. The J call may be incorrect, as the DNA end agrees better with TRBJ2-7. This CDR3 comprises 20 residues. Germline V gene data show CDR1 as DFQATT and CDR2 as SNEGSKA (reference sequence). In DNA form, the CDR3 reads TGCAGTGCTAGAGTGGTGACTGGGCGGGAGAGAGAATGGTTGAGCTACGAGCAGTACTTC. Translation: CSARVVTGREREWLSYEQYF.

In DNA form, the CDR3 reads TGTGCCAGCAGTTCAGGACAGGGGAGGAGCACAGATACGCAGTATTTT. Protein: CASSSGQGRSTDTQYF. The V call is TRBV7-9, the J call TRBJ2-3; 9 bases line up with TRBD1. The ends lost 6 bases at V and 0 bases at J; junction bases unmatched: 7. The CDR3 loop spans 16 amino acids. The germline V gene has CDR1 SEHNR and CDR2 FQNEAQ (reference sequence).

The table lists this clonotype with many counts. This chain connects TRBV20-1 to TRBJ2-5; tentatively, D is TRBD1 (6 bases). The germline V gene has CDR1 DFQATT and CDR2 SNEGSKA (reference sequence). V was pared by 1 base and J by 1 base, with 19 bases between. The CDR3 extends over 17 amino acids. The CDR3 protein is CSARVGGVSGPQETQYF. CDR3 bases: TGCAGTGCTAGAGTAGGGGGAGTCAGCGGCCCCCAAGAGACCCAGTACTTC.

This clonotype was seen more than once but under ten times. CDR3 loop: CASSPAAGVSYNEQFF. The DNA of the CDR3 is TGTGCCAGCTCACCGGCGGCGGGAGTCTCCTACAATGAGCAGTTCTTC. This chain uses TRBV18 with TRBJ2-1; TRBD2 agrees at 7 bases. Per the germline V gene, CDR1 is KGHSH and CDR2 is LQKENI. The CDR3 sequence is 16 residues long. V dropped 3 bases and J dropped 0; count of bases not matched to a gene: 5.